The rows below give T cell receptor beta chains drawn from one sample of a study of T-cell memory formation after mild COVID-19. From the 5' RACE reads, TCRdb called clonotypes with MiXCR, one entry per CDR3 protein. The sample consists of about 110,000 distinct CDR3 sequences, around 11% of them appearing once. Sequencing was carried out using PBMCs or a T cell subset sorted from them (not recorded which). Source of these receptors: an adult woman who had mild COVID-19 (a few samples of this study predate the infection). Cell type and time point are not known. Both conserved end residues are part of each CDR3. The order of the fields is V gene, clone size, D gene, J gene, CDR3 protein, CDR3 DNA. D genes are given only for firm matches. Clone size is not always given. Where it is, it says once, few, many or a class for expanded clones.

TRBV2,few,TRBD2,TRBJ2-1,CASKGLAGGILYNEQFF,TGTGCCAGCAAGGGACTAGCGGGAGGAATATTATACAATGAGCAGTTCTTC
TRBV5-6,few,-,TRBJ2-1,CASSLGRENEQFF,TGTGCCAGCAGCTTGGGCAGGGAAAATGAGCAGTTCTTC
TRBV2,-,TRBD2,TRBJ2-3,CASSEESSGALSTDTQYF,TGTGCCAGCAGTGAAGAGTCTAGCGGGGCTCTCAGCACAGATACGCAGTATTTT
TRBV7-9,few,-,TRBJ2-3,CASSPLGSTDTQYF,TGTGCCAGCAGCCCCTTAGGCAGCACAGATACGCAGTATTTT
TRBV7-9,-,-,TRBJ1-5,CASSPPDQPQHF,TGTGCCAGCAGCCCCCCTGATCAGCCCCAGCATTTT
TRBV9,-,TRBD1,TRBJ2-5,CASSVTLRDRGQEETQYF,TGTGCCAGCAGCGTAACACTAAGGGACAGGGGTCAGGAAGAGACCCAGTACTTC
TRBV2,-,-,TRBJ2-5,CASSEWSAEETQYF,TGTGCCAGCAGTGAATGGTCGGCGGAAGAGACCCAGTACTTC
TRBV27,-,TRBD1,TRBJ1-4,CATGQGGDEKLFF,TGTGCCACCGGACAGGGGGGGGATGAAAAACTGTTTTTT
TRBV19,few,-,TRBJ1-1,CASSIGGPAEAFF,TGTGCCAGTAGTATCGGGGGACCTGCTGAAGCTTTCTTT
TRBV20-1,many,-,TRBJ2-7,CSAKRGEESYEQYF,TGCAGTGCTAAGAGGGGGGAGGAGAGCTACGAGCAGTACTTC
TRBV29-1,-,-,TRBJ2-1,CSGGWDDQFF,TGCAGCGGGGGGTGGGATGACCAGTTCTTC
TRBV7-9,-,-,TRBJ1-2,CASSLALQGYGYTF,TGTGCCAGCAGCTTAGCGCTTCAGGGTTATGGCTACACCTTC
TRBV6-2/TRBV6-3,few,-,TRBJ2-5,CASSSPRLYIETQYF,TGTGCCAGCAGTTCACCTCGCCTTTATATAGAGACCCAGTACTTC
TRBV5-1,few,-,TRBJ2-1,CASSLFGGHYYNEQFF,TGCGCCAGCAGCTTGTTCGGGGGACACTACTACAATGAGCAGTTCTTC
TRBV6-1,-,TRBD1,TRBJ2-7,CASIRSGTGFNEQYF,TGTGCCAGCATCAGATCCGGGACAGGGTTCAACGAGCAGTACTTC
TRBV4-3,few,TRBD1,TRBJ1-1,CASSQYPTPPDRVNSDTEAFF,TGCGCCAGCAGCCAATATCCAACCCCTCCGGACAGGGTGAATTCGGACACTGAAGCTTTCTTT
TRBV7-6,-,TRBD1,TRBJ1-1,CASSLEGQPDEAFF,TGTGCCAGCAGCTTGGAGGGACAGCCGGATGAAGCTTTCTTT
TRBV27,few,-,TRBJ2-7,CASSLGHRSYEQYF,TGTGCCAGCAGTTTGGGGCACAGATCCTACGAGCAGTACTTC
TRBV5-6,-,TRBD2,TRBJ2-3,CASSYELGRTPDTQYF,TGTGCCAGCAGCTACGAGCTCGGGAGGACCCCAGATACGCAGTATTTT
TRBV7-6,few,-,TRBJ1-1,CASQGYGTEAFF,TGTGCCAGCCAAGGTTACGGCACTGAAGCTTTCTTT
TRBV6-4,once,-,TRBJ1-1,CASSDSPGMNTEAFF,TGTGCCAGCAGTGACTCGCCAGGGATGAACACTGAAGCTTTCTTT
TRBV12-3/TRBV12-4,few,-,TRBJ1-1,CASSWPIGGGITEAFF,TGTGCCAGCAGTTGGCCGATCGGCGGTGGGATCACTGAAGCTTTCTTT
TRBV29-1,-,-,TRBJ2-7,CSVEEEAGHSYEQYF,TGCAGCGTTGAAGAAGAGGCAGGGCACTCCTACGAGCAGTACTTC
TRBV13,-,TRBD2,TRBJ2-1,CASSPRGERGHNEQFF,TGTGCCAGCAGCCCCCGGGGGGAGCGGGGACACAATGAGCAGTTCTTC
TRBV24-1,-,-,TRBJ1-5,CATSDRQQGDQPQHF,TGTGCCACCAGTGATCGCCAACAGGGAGATCAGCCCCAGCATTTT
TRBV6-2/TRBV6-3,many,-,TRBJ2-1,CASSYVWISSYNEQFF,TGTGCCAGCAGTTACGTGTGGATTAGCTCCTACAATGAGCAGTTCTTC
TRBV4-1,-,-,TRBJ1-1,CASQRTVNTEAFF,TGCGCCAGTCAGAGGACGGTGAACACTGAAGCTTTCTTT
TRBV4-2,-,-,TRBJ1-2,CASSQDSAGTNYGYTF,TGTGCCAGCAGCCAAGATAGCGCCGGAACTAACTATGGCTACACCTTC
TRBV7-2,many,-,TRBJ2-3,CASGDPRDTQYF,TGTGCCAGCGGGGATCCACGGGATACGCAGTATTTT
TRBV12-3/TRBV12-4,few,-,TRBJ2-2,CASSLVNTEELFF,TGTGCCAGCAGTTTAGTGAACACCGAGGAGCTGTTTTTT
TRBV29-1,-,TRBD2,TRBJ2-2,CSGTSGGSTGELFF,TGCAGCGGGACTAGCGGGGGGAGTACCGGGGAGCTGTTTTTT
TRBV20-1,many,-,TRBJ2-3,CSATQTRTSTDTQYF,TGCAGTGCCACTCAGACTCGGACATCCACGGATACGCAGTATTTT
TRBV25-1,-,-,TRBJ1-1,CASSEAGNGYNTEAFF,TGTGCCAGCAGTGAAGCTGGTAATGGATACAACACTGAAGCTTTCTTT